These T cell receptor beta chains were read from a single sample in a study of CD8+ T cells in alopecia areata. Data came from immunoSEQ multiplex PCR; TCRdb stores just in-frame clones and leaves some out. The sample carries about 210,000 clones, more than 60% recorded once. Sample: CD4+ T cells sorted from blood, taken at week 44, from a patient treated with tofacitinib. These receptor sequences come from a human donor with alopecia areata. The CDR3 runs from the conserved cysteine through the conserved F or W. The order of the fields is V gene, D gene, J gene, clone size, CDR3 DNA, CDR3 protein. A D gene is named only where the DNA matches it firmly. Part of the rows lack a size; the others show once, few, many or a class for expanded clones.

>TRBV30|NA|TRBJ1-1|NA
TGTGCCTGGACCCTTGCCTCGGGAACTGAAGCTTTCTTT
CAWTLASGTEAFF
>TRBV2|TRBD1|TRBJ2-6|few
TGTGCCAGCAGCGAAACAGGGGGAGGGGCCAACGTCCTGACTTTC
CASSETGGGANVLTF
>TRBV6-5|TRBD1|TRBJ1-2|NA
TGTGCCAGCAGTCCCGGGACAGGGTTTGGCTACACCTTC
CASSPGTGFGYTF
>TRBV5-1|TRBD1|TRBJ2-2|once
TGCGCCAGCAGCTTGGGACAGGGTTTTAACACCGGGGAGCTGTTTTTT
CASSLGQGFNTGELFF
>TRBV11-2|TRBD1|TRBJ1-2|once
TGTGCCAGCAGCTTAGGGACGGACAGGGTTTATGGCTACACCTTC
CASSLGTDRVYGYTF
>TRBV30|NA|TRBJ1-6|NA
TGTGCCTGGAGTCCTCGGCGATCACCCCTCCACTTT
CAWSPRRSPLHF
>TRBV6-6|NA|TRBJ1-6|NA
TGTGCCAGCAGTTACCCCCGTGCGGAGACAAATTCACCCCTCCACTTT
CASSYPRAETNSPLHF
>TRBV29-1|NA|TRBJ1-4|few
TGCAGCGTTGAGGGTGTGGTGGGTGAAAAACTGTTTTTT
CSVEGVVGEKLFF
>TRBV2|TRBD1|TRBJ1-1|NA
TGTGCCAGCAGTGAGGGACAGGGGAACACTGAAGCTTTCTTT
CASSEGQGNTEAFF
>TRBV4-2|TRBD2|TRBJ2-3|NA
TGTGCCAGCAGCCAAGATCCTAGCGGCGGGGGCACAGATACGCAGTATTTT
CASSQDPSGGGTDTQYF
>TRBV19|NA|TRBJ1-2|many
TGTGCCAGTACGACATCAATGGGGCAGCACTATGGCTACACCTTC
CASTTSMGQHYGYTF
>TRBV30|NA|TRBJ2-7|NA
TGTGCCTCTCATGGGGTCTACGAGCAGTACTTC
CASHGVYEQYF
>TRBV27|TRBD1|TRBJ1-1|NA
TGTGCCAGCAGTTTGGACAGGGGCACTGAAGCTTTCTTT
CASSLDRGTEAFF
>TRBV9|NA|TRBJ2-5|NA
TGTGCCAGCAGCGTAGCGTCCGGACAAGAGACCCAGTACTTC
CASSVASGQETQYF
>TRBV11-2|NA|TRBJ1-1|NA
TGTGCCAGCAGCGGCGGCAAGGGGTACACTGAAGCTTTCTTT
CASSGGKGYTEAFF
>TRBV2|NA|TRBJ1-5|NA
TGTGCCAGCAGGGGCCGGGACAACATTAATCAGCCCCAGCATTTT
CASRGRDNINQPQHF
>TRBV30|NA|TRBJ2-3|NA
TGTGCCTGGAGTCAGGATAACTCAGCAGATACGCAGTATTTT
CAWSQDNSADTQYF
>TRBV5-1|TRBD2|TRBJ2-2|once
TGCGCCAGCAGCTTGTCACTAGCGACGAACACCGGGGAGCTGTTTTTT
CASSLSLATNTGELFF
>TRBV29-1|TRBD1|TRBJ1-5|NA
TGCAGCGTTAAGGACAGGGCGGGCAATCAGCCCCAGCATTTT
CSVKDRAGNQPQHF
>TRBV27|NA|TRBJ1-2|NA
TGTGCCAGCAGTCCGAAACGTGGCAGAGACGACTATGGCTACACCTTC
CASSPKRGRDDYGYTF
>TRBV29-1|NA|TRBJ1-1|once
TGCAGCGCTGGGGGCAGGCTGAACACTGAAGCTTTCTTT
CSAGGRLNTEAFF
>TRBV4-3|TRBD1|TRBJ1-1|few
TGCGCCAGCAGCCACTCGGACAGGGCACAAGCTTTCTTT
CASSHSDRAQAFF
>TRBV18|NA|TRBJ1-3|NA
TGTGCCAGCTCACCACTGGGGACTGGAAACACCATATATTTT
CASSPLGTGNTIYF
>TRBV5-1|TRBD2|TRBJ2-5|NA
TGCGCCAGCAGCTTGGAGTCTAGCGGGGGGCAAGAGACCCAGTACTTC
CASSLESSGGQETQYF
>TRBV28|TRBD2|TRBJ2-7|NA
TGTGCCAGCAGCCACGGACTAGCGGGATTCTCCTACGAGCAGTACTTC
CASSHGLAGFSYEQYF
>TRBV7-2|NA|TRBJ1-5|NA
TGTGCCAGCAGCGGGGACGGCCTCAATCAGCCCCAGCATTTT
CASSGDGLNQPQHF
>TRBV7-7|TRBD1|TRBJ2-5|NA
TGTGCCAGCAGCCCGACAGGGTCTGGAGAGACCCAGTACTTC
CASSPTGSGETQYF
>TRBV29-1|TRBD1|TRBJ1-1|NA
TGCAGCGTTGAAGCTCGGACAGGACGCACTGAAGCTTTCTTT
CSVEARTGRTEAFF
>TRBV2|NA|TRBJ2-2|NA
TGTGCCAGCAGTGATAGTACCGGGGAGCTGTTTTTT
CASSDSTGELFF
>TRBV7-6|NA|TRBJ1-5|NA
TGTGCCAGCAGCACAACCCCCAATCAGCCCCAGCATTTT
CASSTTPNQPQHF
>TRBV5-1|TRBD1|TRBJ2-2|NA
TGCGCCAGCAGCTTCGGACAGGGGGACACCGGGGAGCTGTTTTTT
CASSFGQGDTGELFF
>TRBV30|NA|TRBJ2-6|NA
TGTGCCTGGATCGGATCGACAGAAGCCTCTGGGGCCAACGTCCTGACTTTC
CAWIGSTEASGANVLTF
>TRBV5-8|NA|TRBJ1-2|NA
TGTGCCAGCAGCCCCGGGCTTGACTATGGCTACACCTTC
CASSPGLDYGYTF
>TRBV29-1|NA|TRBJ1-1|NA
TGCAGCGTTACCCCGGGGACAACTAACACTGAAGCTTTCTTT
CSVTPGTTNTEAFF
>TRBV30|NA|TRBJ1-4|NA
TGTGCCTGGAGCCATGGGGGGGGAAAACTGTTTTTT
CAWSHGGGKLFF
>TRBV18|TRBD1|TRBJ2-5|NA
TGTGCCAGCCAGTGGAGACAGGGGCCGAAAGAGACCCAGTACTTC
CASQWRQGPKETQYF
>TRBV27|NA|TRBJ1-2|NA
TGTGCCAGCAGTCTAAGTCCTTCCTATGGCTACACCTTC
CASSLSPSYGYTF
>TRBV27|NA|TRBJ2-7|NA
TGTGCCAGCAGTTTGCTAGAGACGGGGTTGGACGAGCAGTACTTC
CASSLLETGLDEQYF
>TRBV30|NA|TRBJ1-5|NA
TGTGCCTGGAGTGTACGGGGGAATCAGCCCCAGCATTTT
CAWSVRGNQPQHF
>TRBV30|NA|TRBJ1-1|NA
TGTGCCTGGAGACGACAGAAGAACACTGAAGCTTTCTTT
CAWRRQKNTEAFF
>TRBV7-2|NA|TRBJ2-2|NA
TGTGCCAGCAGCTTCGCCCCGGGTTTCACCGGGGAGCTGTTTTTT
CASSFAPGFTGELFF
>TRBV18|NA|TRBJ2-3|few
TGTGCCAGCTCACCGGATAAAGATACGCAGTATTTT
CASSPDKDTQYF
>TRBV5-1|NA|TRBJ2-6|NA
TGCGCCAGCAGCGGCGGAGGGTTAGGGGCCAACGTCCTGACTTTC
CASSGGGLGANVLTF
>TRBV11-2|NA|TRBJ2-2|NA
TGTGCCAGCAGCTTAGAACACACCGGGGAGCTGTTTTTT
CASSLEHTGELFF
>TRBV29-1|NA|TRBJ1-1|NA
TGCAGCGTTAGGACCGTCGAAGCTTTCTTT
CSVRTVEAFF
>TRBV2|TRBD1|TRBJ2-7|NA
TGTGCCAGCAGTGAAACCCCAGGGGGTGGGAAGCAGTACTTC
CASSETPGGGKQYF
>TRBV5-1|TRBD1|TRBJ1-2|NA
TGCGCCAGCAGCTTGGCCGACAGGGAAACTAATGGCTACACCTTC
CASSLADRETNGYTF
>TRBV23-1|TRBD1|TRBJ1-5|NA
TGCGCCAGCAGTAATGGGGACAGTAGCAATCAGCCCCAGCATTTT
CASSNGDSSNQPQHF
>TRBV11-3|TRBD2|TRBJ2-1|NA
TGTGCCAGCTCCCCTGGGACTAGCGGGGGGCGCTCCTACAATGAGCAGTTCTTC
CASSPGTSGGRSYNEQFF
>TRBV19|TRBD1|TRBJ1-2|NA
TGTGCCAGTAGTATAGGAGGGACAGCGAACTCCTACACCTTC
CASSIGGTANSYTF
>TRBV10-3|NA|TRBJ2-5|NA
TGTGCCACCAAACCGTCCGACAGGTCGGAGACCCAGTACTTC
CATKPSDRSETQYF
>TRBV7-6|TRBD2|TRBJ2-7|NA
TGTGCCAGCAGCTTATCACAGACTAGCGGGTCCTACGAGCAGTACTTC
CASSLSQTSGSYEQYF
>TRBV25-1|NA|TRBJ1-5|NA
TGTGCCAGTCAACACGCAGAGGGGTTTGGACAGCCCCAGCATTTT
CASQHAEGFGQPQHF
>TRBV25-1|TRBD1|TRBJ1-5|NA
TGTGCCAGCAGTGAAGGGACAGGGCGCAATCAGCCCCAGCATTTT
CASSEGTGRNQPQHF
>TRBV29-1|NA|TRBJ2-2|NA
TGCAGCGTTGTGGGTGGCCTGGGGACCGGGGAGCTGTTTTTT
CSVVGGLGTGELFF
>TRBV30|NA|TRBJ1-1|NA
TGTGCCTGGAGTGTACACCAATCTCGGGGTCCAGCTTTCTTT
CAWSVHQSRGPAFF
>TRBV15|NA|TRBJ1-5|NA
TGTGCCACCAGCAGAGGGCCGGAGCAGCCCCAGCATTTT
CATSRGPEQPQHF